The following is a T cell receptor (beta chain) sequence with its context. Germline lookup yields CDR1 SNHLY and CDR2 FYNNEI. The CDR3 totals 16 residues. The V segment lost 5 bases and the J segment 2 bases; nucleotides outside the gene matches: 5. TCRdb reprocessed the 5' RACE reads via MiXCR and lists one record per CDR3 protein. Here the sample spans 450,000 to 600,000 distinct CDR3 sequences, 20% to 25% being singletons. This sample stems from a study of identical twins. These records were also assigned to another study, of yellow fever vaccine responses in identical twins. That source adds: Reportedly, the T cell response mounted by twins to vaccine seemed partly convergent, partly personalized.

The chain carries TRBV2 and TRBJ2-6; 8 nucleotides agree with TRBD1. Sequencing was carried out using CD4+ T cells sorted from blood. The clonotype comes from a woman in her late teens or twenties in good health. The CDR3 DNA is TGTGCCAGCAGTCCGCAGGGGGCGACTGGGGCCAACGTCCTGACTTTC. The encoded protein is CASSPQGATGANVLTF.